A selection of T cell receptor beta chains follows, all from one sample in a study of regulatory T cells in long-lasting Graves disease. TCRdb ran MiXCR on the multiplex PCR reads and lists one entry per CDR3 protein. In the table there are hundreds of thousands of distinct CDR3 sequences, about 16% of which are singletons. The same specimen was also included in a second study, on T cells in Graves' hyperthyroidism and ophthalmopathy.

This sample comprised peripheral blood mononuclear cells (PBMCs), obtained at new diagnosis, from a patient treated with antithyroid drugs. These receptors originate from a man younger than 30 with Graves disease. The CDR3 runs from the conserved cysteine through the conserved F or W. D genes are given only for firm matches. Where a row states a size, it is once, few, many or the class of an expanded clone; other rows omit it.

J,D,V,size,CDR3,DNA
TRBJ2-1,TRBD2,TRBV20-1,few,CSARGETSGSWDEQFF,TGCAGTGCTAGAGGGGAGACTAGCGGTTCATGGGATGAGCAGTTCTTC
TRBJ2-1,-,TRBV4-1,-,CASSLDLSNNEQFF,TGCGCCAGCAGCCTGGACCTATCGAACAATGAGCAGTTCTTC
TRBJ2-7,-,TRBV7-9,-,CASSPPGSAYEQYF,TGTGCCAGCAGCCCTCCGGGGAGCGCCTACGAGCAGTACTTC
TRBJ1-6,TRBD1,TRBV20-1,few,CSAGGTGGNSPLHF,TGCAGTGCTGGTGGGACAGGGGGCAATTCACCCCTCCACTTT
TRBJ2-7,-,TRBV4-1,once,CASSQEGATYEQYF,TGCGCCAGCAGCCAAGAGGGGGCCACCTACGAGCAGTACTTC
TRBJ2-1,-,TRBV28,once,CASSSTLTAGLGTEQFF,TGTGCCAGCAGTTCGACCTTGACCGCTGGATTGGGTACTGAGCAGTTCTTC
TRBJ1-2,TRBD1,TRBV7-3,few,CASSPRQGASLGYTF,TGTGCCAGCAGCCCAAGACAGGGTGCCTCCCTTGGCTACACCTTC
TRBJ2-3,-,TRBV5-1,-,CASSSSITDTQYF,TGCGCCAGCAGCAGTAGCATTACAGATACGCAGTATTTT
TRBJ1-5,-,TRBV20-1,many,CSATKGTDSNQPQHF,TGCAGTGCTACTAAGGGGACTGATAGCAATCAGCCCCAGCATTTT
TRBJ2-3,TRBD1,TRBV29-1,few,CSVTPGQGATDTQYF,TGCAGCGTTACCCCCGGACAGGGGGCCACAGATACGCAGTATTTT
TRBJ2-1,-,TRBV9,-,CASSLGELAHEQFF,TGTGCCAGCAGCCTGGGGGAACTAGCTCATGAGCAGTTCTTC
TRBJ2-5,-,TRBV27,few,CASSSDSGYGAQYF,TGTGCCAGCAGTTCGGACAGCGGATATGGGGCCCAGTACTTC
TRBJ1-5,-,TRBV6-2/TRBV6-3,-,CASSAPRGGRALAKQPQHF,TGTGCCAGCAGTGCCCCTCGGGGGGGACGGGCCTTAGCAAAGCAGCCCCAGCATTTT
TRBJ1-5,-,TRBV19,-,CASSPGVRNQPQHF,TGTGCCAGTAGCCCCGGGGTTCGCAATCAGCCCCAGCATTTT
TRBJ1-2,-,TRBV28,many,CASSFWGAGRGYTF,TGTGCCAGCAGTTTTTGGGGAGCAGGTCGTGGCTACACCTTC
TRBJ2-7,TRBD1,TRBV6-2/TRBV6-3,-,CASSGQGDDYEQYF,TGTGCCAGCAGTGGACAGGGGGATGACTACGAGCAGTACTTC
TRBJ2-1,TRBD2,TRBV2,many,CASSGLFYNEQFF,TGTGCCAGCTCGGGACTATTCTACAATGAGCAGTTCTTC
TRBJ2-3,TRBD2,TRBV2,many,CASSDVASGSTDTQYF,TGTGCCAGCAGTGATGTGGCTAGCGGGAGCACAGATACGCAGTATTTT
TRBJ2-5,TRBD1,TRBV18,-,CASSRGQGAGETQYF,TGTGCCAGCTCACGGGGACAGGGGGCCGGAGAGACCCAGTACTTC
TRBJ1-1,-,TRBV5-4,few,CASSLGTGTPMNTEAFF,TGTGCCAGCAGCTTGGGAACCGGGACCCCCATGAACACTGAAGCTTTCTTT
TRBJ2-7,-,TRBV19,many,CASSSGWGVYEQYF,TGTGCCAGTAGTTCCGGATGGGGGGTCTACGAGCAGTACTTC
TRBJ2-7,-,TRBV12-3/TRBV12-4,-,CASSLTSFEQYF,TGTGCCAGCAGCTTGACTAGTTTCGAGCAGTACTTC
TRBJ1-3,-,TRBV29-1,-,CSGEEIYVTGNTIYF,TGCAGCGGTGAAGAGATCTACGTCACTGGAAACACCATATATTTT
TRBJ2-7,TRBD1,TRBV12-3/TRBV12-4,many,CASSWGQNYEQYF,TGTGCCAGCAGTTGGGGACAGAACTACGAGCAGTACTTC
TRBJ2-7,TRBD2,TRBV18,many,CASSPPGTTPYEQYF,TGTGCCAGCTCACCACCAGGGACTACCCCCTACGAGCAGTACTTC
TRBJ2-2,-,TRBV18,-,CASSPNSAATGELFF,TGTGCCAGCTCACCTAACTCGGCAGCGACCGGGGAGCTGTTTTTT
TRBJ2-1,-,TRBV7-2,-,CASSLAGALFNEQFF,TGTGCCAGCAGCTTAGCCGGTGCGTTATTCAATGAGCAGTTCTTC
TRBJ2-2,-,TRBV9,few,CASSVVERTGELFF,TGTGCCAGCAGCGTAGTGGAGCGGACCGGGGAGCTGTTTTTT
TRBJ1-1,-,TRBV11-2,many,CASSHADLNTRAFF,TGTGCCAGCAGCCACGCCGACCTAAATACACGAGCTTTCTTT
TRBJ2-1,-,TRBV11-3,-,CASSLQGSYQRGEQFF,TGTGCCAGCAGCTTACAGGGAAGCTACCAGAGGGGCGAGCAGTTCTTC
TRBJ2-5,TRBD2,TRBV9,many,CASSGASGVQETQYF,TGTGCCAGCAGCGGGGCTAGCGGGGTTCAAGAGACCCAGTACTTC
TRBJ2-7,TRBD1,TRBV6-1,many,CASRRQGVYEQYF,TGTGCCAGCAGAAGACAGGGGGTCTACGAGCAGTACTTC
TRBJ1-5,-,TRBV19,-,CASRGGVGQPQHF,TGTGCCAGTAGAGGTGGGGTTGGTCAGCCCCAGCATTTT
TRBJ1-2,TRBD1,TRBV5-1,few,CASSLGTDPNYGYTF,TGTGCCAGCAGCCTAGGGACAGACCCAAACTATGGCTACACCTTC
TRBJ2-1,TRBD2,TRBV19,few,CASSSAEWSSGRAYNEQFF,TGTGCCAGTAGTTCCGCTGAATGGAGTAGCGGGAGGGCCTACAATGAGCAGTTCTTC
TRBJ2-1,TRBD2,TRBV27,few,CASSLSPGGVYNEQFF,TGTGCCAGCAGTTTATCGCCGGGAGGGGTGTACAATGAGCAGTTCTTC
TRBJ1-5,TRBD1,TRBV6-2/TRBV6-3,-,CASSSRDRPGDQPQHF,TGTGCCAGCAGTTCCCGGGACAGGCCAGGGGATCAGCCCCAGCATTTT
TRBJ2-2,-,TRBV7-9,few,CASSMRLGRRIGELFF,TGTGCCAGCAGCATGCGATTGGGGCGGCGGATCGGGGAGCTGTTTTTT
TRBJ1-1,-,TRBV28,many,CASSPRTLKRGSTEAFF,TGTGCCAGCAGTCCCAGGACTCTCAAAAGAGGGAGCACTGAAGCTTTCTTT
TRBJ1-3,-,TRBV12-3/TRBV12-4,-,CASSWGAGSGNTIYF,TGTGCCAGCAGTTGGGGGGCGGGCTCTGGAAACACCATATATTTT
TRBJ2-1,TRBD2,TRBV7-3,many,CASSPTSGAHYNEQFF,TGTGCCAGCAGCCCGACTAGCGGGGCACACTACAATGAGCAGTTCTTC
TRBJ1-3,TRBD1,TRBV25-1,few,CASSPGQGASGNTIYF,TGTGCCAGCAGCCCGGGACAGGGGGCCTCTGGAAACACCATATATTTT